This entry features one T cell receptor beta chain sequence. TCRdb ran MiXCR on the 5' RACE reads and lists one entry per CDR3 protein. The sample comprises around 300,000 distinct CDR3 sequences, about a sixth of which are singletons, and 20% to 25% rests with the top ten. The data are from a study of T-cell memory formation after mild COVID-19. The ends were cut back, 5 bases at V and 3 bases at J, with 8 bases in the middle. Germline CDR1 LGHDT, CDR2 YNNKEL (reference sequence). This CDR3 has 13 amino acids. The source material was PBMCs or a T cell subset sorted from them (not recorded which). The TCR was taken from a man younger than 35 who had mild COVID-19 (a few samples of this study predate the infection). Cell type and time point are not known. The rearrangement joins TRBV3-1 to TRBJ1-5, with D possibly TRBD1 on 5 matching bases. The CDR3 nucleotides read TGTGCCAGCAGCAAGGGGCCCAATCAGCCCCAGCATTTT. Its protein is CASSKGPNQPQHF.